This TCR beta chain was recovered during a study of preoperative IRX-2 immunotherapy in early breast cancer. The treatment denotes: preoperative locoregional IRX-2 cytokine immunotherapy. This phase Ib study tested locoregional IRX-2 cytokine immunotherapy given before surgery. V was pared by 8 bases and J by 4 bases, with 20 bases between. The CDR3 has 15 amino acids. The germline V gene has CDR1 SQVTM and CDR2 ANQGSEA. Profiling relied on immunoSEQ multiplex PCR, and the TCRdb table lists in-frame clones only, not all of them. The table lists about 98,000 clones, around 86% of them singletons, with about 1.9% in the top ten.

The origin of this receptor is a human donor with breast cancer. Here the sequenced sample was tumor tissue, taken after IRX-2 immunotherapy. This chain joins TRBV29-1 and TRBJ2-2; D possibly uses TRBD1 or TRBD2 (6 bases each). In DNA form, the CDR3 reads TGCAGCCCCGTGAAGGGGGGCGCGAGCACCGGGGAGCTGTTTTTT. Its protein is CSPVKGGASTGELFF.